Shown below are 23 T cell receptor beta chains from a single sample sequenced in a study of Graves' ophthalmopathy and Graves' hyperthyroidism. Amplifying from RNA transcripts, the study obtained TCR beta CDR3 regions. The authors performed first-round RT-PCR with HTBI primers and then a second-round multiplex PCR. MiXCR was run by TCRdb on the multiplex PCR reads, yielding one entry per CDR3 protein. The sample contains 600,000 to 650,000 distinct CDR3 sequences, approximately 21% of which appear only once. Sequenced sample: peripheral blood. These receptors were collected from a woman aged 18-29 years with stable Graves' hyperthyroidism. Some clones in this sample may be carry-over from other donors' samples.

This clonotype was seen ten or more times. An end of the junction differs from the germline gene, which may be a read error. In DNA, the CDR3 is TGTGCCAGCAGTCCACCGGGACTAGCGGGCTCCTACGGGCAGTACTTC. It specifies CASSPPGLAGSYGQYF. The chain has TRBV28 and TRBJ2-7; 12 bases fit TRBD2. This CDR3 region has 16 residues. In germline, CDR1 is MDHEN, CDR2 SYDVKM. The complete variable domain, with remaining parts taken from reference TRBV28 and TRBJ2-7, reads DVKVTQSSRYLVKRTGEKVFLECVQDMDHENMFWYRQDPGLGLRLIYFSYDVKMKEKGDIPEGYSVSREKKERFSLILESASTNQTSMYLCASSPPGLAGSYGQYFGPGTRLTVT.

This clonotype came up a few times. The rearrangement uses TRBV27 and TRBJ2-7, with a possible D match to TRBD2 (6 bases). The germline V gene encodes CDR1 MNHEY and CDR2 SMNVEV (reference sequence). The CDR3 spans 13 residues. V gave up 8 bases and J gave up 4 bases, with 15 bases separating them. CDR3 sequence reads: CASGTTRGYEQYF. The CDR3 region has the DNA TGTGCCAGCGGCACCACCCGGGGGTACGAGCAGTACTTC.

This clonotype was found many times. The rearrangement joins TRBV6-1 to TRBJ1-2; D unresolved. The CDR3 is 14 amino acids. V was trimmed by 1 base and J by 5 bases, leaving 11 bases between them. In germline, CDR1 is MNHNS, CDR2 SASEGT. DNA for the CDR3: TGTGCCAGCAGTGAAGGGCCAGAATCATATGGCTACACCTTC. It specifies CASSEGPESYGYTF.

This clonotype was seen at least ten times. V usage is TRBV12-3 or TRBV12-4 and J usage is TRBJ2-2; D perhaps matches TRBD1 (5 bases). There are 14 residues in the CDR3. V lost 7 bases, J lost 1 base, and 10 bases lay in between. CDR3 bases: TGTGCCAGCATCCTCGGACAGAACACCGGGGAGCTGTTTTTT. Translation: CASILGQNTGELFF.

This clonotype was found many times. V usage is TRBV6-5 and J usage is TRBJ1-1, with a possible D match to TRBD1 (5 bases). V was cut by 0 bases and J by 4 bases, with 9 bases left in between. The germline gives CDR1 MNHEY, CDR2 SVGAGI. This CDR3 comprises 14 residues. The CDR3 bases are TGTGCCAGCAGTTACTCGCAGGGAAGCACTGAAGCTTTCTTT. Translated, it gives CASSYSQGSTEAFF.

In DNA, the CDR3 is TGTGCCAGCAATAGGGACAGGCCCTACGAGCAGTACTTC. Encoded protein: CASNRDRPYEQYF. This sequence joins TRBV6-1 and TRBJ2-7; 8 bases map to TRBD1. The CDR3 extends over 13 amino acids. V was clipped by 7 bases and J by 2 bases; unmatched bases: 4. The germline V gene has CDR1 MNHNS and CDR2 SASEGT.

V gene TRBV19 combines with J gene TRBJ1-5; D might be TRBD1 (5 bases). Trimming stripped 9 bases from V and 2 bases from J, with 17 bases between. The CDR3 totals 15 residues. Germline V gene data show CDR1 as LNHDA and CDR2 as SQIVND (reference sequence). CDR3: CASTEFGAGNQPQHF. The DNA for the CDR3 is TGTGCCAGCACGGAGTTCGGGGCGGGCAATCAGCCCCAGCATTTT. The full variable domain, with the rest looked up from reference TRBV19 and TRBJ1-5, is DGGITQSPKYLFRKEGQNVTLSCEQNLNHDAMYWYRQDPGQGLRLIYYSQIVNDFQKGDIAEGYSVSREKKESFPLTVTSAQKNPTAFYLCASTEFGAGNQPQHFGDGTRLSIL.

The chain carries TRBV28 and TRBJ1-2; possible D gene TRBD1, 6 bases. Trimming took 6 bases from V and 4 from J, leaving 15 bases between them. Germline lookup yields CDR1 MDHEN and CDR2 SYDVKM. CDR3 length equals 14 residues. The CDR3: CASREGQGFYGYTF. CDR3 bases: TGTGCCAGCAGGGAGGGGCAGGGGTTCTATGGCTACACCTTC.

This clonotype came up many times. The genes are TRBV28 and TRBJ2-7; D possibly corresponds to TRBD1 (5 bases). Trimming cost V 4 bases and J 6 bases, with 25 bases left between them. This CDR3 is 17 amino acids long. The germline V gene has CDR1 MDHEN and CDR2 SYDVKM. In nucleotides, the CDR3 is TGTGCCAGCAGTTCCCTAACCCGGGCAGCTCAGGGCCTCGAGCAGTACTTC. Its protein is CASSSLTRAAQGLEQYF.

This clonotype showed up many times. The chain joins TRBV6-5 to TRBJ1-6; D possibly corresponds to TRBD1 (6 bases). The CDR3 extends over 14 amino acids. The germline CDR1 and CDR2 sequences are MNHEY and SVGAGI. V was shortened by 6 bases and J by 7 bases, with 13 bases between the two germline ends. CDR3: CASSFRGGNSPLHF. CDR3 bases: TGTGCCAGCAGCTTCAGGGGCGGGAATTCACCCCTCCACTTT.

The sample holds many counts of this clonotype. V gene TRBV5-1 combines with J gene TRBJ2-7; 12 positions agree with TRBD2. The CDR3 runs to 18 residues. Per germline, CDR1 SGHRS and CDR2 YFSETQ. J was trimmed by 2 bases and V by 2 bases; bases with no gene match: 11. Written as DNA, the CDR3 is TGCGCCAGCAGCTTCTCACTAGCGGGAGGATTACGGACCTACGAGCAGTACTTC. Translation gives CASSFSLAGGLRTYEQYF.

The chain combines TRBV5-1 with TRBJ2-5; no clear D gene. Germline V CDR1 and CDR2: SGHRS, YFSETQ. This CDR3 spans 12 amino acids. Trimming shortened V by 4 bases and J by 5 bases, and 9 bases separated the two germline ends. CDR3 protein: CASSVYMETQYF. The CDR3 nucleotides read TGCGCCAGCAGCGTGTATATGGAGACCCAGTACTTC.

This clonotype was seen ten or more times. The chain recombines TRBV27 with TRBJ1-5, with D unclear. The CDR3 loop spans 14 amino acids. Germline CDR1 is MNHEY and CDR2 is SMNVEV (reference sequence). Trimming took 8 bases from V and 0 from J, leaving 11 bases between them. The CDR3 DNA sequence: TGTGCCAGCCGCCCCCTTTATAGCAATCAGCCCCAGCATTTT. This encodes CASRPLYSNQPQHF.

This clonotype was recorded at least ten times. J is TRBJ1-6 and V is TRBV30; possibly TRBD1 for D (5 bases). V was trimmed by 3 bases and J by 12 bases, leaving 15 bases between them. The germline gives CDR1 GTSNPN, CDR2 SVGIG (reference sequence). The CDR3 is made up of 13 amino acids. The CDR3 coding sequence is TGTGCCTGGAGCCGCCCCGGGACGGAACCCCTCCACTTT. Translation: CAWSRPGTEPLHF.

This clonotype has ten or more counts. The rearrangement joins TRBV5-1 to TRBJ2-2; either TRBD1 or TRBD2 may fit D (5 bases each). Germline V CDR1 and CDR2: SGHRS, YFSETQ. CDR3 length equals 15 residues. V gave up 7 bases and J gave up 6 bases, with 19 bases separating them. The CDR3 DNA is TGCGCCAGCGGCCGCGGCAGGGTGGGAGCCGGGGAGCTGTTTTTT. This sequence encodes CASGRGRVGAGELFF.

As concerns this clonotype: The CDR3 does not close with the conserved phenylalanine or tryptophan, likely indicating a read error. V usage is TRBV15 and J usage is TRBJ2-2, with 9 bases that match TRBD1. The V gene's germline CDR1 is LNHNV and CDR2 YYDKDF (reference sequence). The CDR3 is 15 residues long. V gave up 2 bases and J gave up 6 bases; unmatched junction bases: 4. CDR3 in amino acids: CATSRKQGASGELFV. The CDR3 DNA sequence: TGTGCCACCAGCAGAAAACAGGGGGCCTCCGGGGAGCTGTTTGTT.

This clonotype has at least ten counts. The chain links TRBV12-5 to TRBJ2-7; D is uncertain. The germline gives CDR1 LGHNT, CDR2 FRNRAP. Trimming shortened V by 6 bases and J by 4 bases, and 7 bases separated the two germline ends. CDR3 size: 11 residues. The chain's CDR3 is CASGPEYEQYF. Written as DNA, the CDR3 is TGTGCTAGTGGACCCGAATACGAGCAGTACTTC.

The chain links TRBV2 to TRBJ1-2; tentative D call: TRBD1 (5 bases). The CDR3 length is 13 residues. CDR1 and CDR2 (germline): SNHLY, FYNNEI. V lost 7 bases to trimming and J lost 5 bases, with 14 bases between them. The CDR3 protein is CASKLEGTYGYTF. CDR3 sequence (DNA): TGTGCCAGCAAGTTGGAAGGGACGTATGGCTACACCTTC.

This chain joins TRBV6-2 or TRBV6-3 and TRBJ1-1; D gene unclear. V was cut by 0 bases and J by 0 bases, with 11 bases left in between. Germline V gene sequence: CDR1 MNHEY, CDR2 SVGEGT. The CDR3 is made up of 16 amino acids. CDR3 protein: CASSYSVGSMNTEAFF. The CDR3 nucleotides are TGTGCCAGCAGTTACTCGGTGGGGTCCATGAACACTGAAGCTTTCTTT.

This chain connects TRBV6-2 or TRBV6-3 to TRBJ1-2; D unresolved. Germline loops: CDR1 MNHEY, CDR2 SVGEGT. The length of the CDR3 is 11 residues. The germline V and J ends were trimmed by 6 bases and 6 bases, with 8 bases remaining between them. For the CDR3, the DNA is TGTGCCAGCAGCCGGAATGATGGCTACACCTTC. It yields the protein CASSRNDGYTF.

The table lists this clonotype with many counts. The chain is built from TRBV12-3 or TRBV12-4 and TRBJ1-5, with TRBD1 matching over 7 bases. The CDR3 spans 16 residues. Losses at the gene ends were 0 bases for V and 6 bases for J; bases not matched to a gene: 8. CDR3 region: CASSLADRVRGQPQHF. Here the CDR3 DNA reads TGTGCCAGCAGTTTAGCCGACAGGGTACGGGGTCAGCCCCAGCATTTT.

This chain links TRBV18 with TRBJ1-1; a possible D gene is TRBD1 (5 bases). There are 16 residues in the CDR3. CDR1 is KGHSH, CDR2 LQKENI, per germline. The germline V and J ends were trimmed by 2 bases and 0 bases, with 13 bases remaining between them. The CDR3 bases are TGTGCCAGCTCACCAGATCAGACAGTTGTGAACACTGAAGCTTTCTTT. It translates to CASSPDQTVVNTEAFF.

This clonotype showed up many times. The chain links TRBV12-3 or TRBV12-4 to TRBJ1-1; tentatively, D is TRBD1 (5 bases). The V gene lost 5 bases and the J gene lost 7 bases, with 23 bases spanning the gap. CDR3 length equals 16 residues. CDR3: CASSPNSGINGREAFF. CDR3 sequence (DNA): TGTGCCAGCAGTCCTAATTCAGGGATCAACGGTCGTGAAGCTTTCTTT.